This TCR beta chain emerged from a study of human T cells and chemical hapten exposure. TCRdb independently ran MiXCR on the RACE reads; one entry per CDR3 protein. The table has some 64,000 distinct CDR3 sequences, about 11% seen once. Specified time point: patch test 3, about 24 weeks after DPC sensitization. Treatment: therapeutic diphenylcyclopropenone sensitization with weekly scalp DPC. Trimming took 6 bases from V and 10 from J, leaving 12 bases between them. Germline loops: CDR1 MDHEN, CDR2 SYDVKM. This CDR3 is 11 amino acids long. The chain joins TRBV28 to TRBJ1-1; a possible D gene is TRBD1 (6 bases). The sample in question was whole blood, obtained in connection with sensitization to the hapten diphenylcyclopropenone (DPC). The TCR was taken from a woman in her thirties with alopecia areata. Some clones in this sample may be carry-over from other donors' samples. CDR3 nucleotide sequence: TGTGCCAGCAGGGGGGGGCCTGGAGCTTTCTTT. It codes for CASRGGPGAFF.